The T cell receptor beta chain described here comes from a study of CD8+CD57+ T cells in acquired aplastic anemia. Study summary: Average DNA yield from sorted CD4+ and CD8+ cells was around 3.2 ug. An average of roughly 10 million reads for CD4+ cells was obtained from healthy donors. General study findings and limits: The same twenty-nine CD8+ CDR3 sequences occurred in patients and in controls. Patients and controls had CD8+ Simpson's diversity values that were not significantly distinct.

Genomic DNA acted as the template from which TCR beta VDJ combination and CDR3 sequence profiling were carried out. TCRdb reanalysed the reads using MiXCR and keeps one entry per CDR3 protein. The sample consists of about 64,000 distinct CDR3 sequences, about 54% of them appearing once. A remark on this clonotype: Its antigen is not known.

V lost 8 bases and J 2 bases, leaving 15 bases between the germline ends. The length of the CDR3 is 13 residues. Looked up from germline, CDR1 is SQVTM and CDR2 is ANQGSEA. The clonotype comes from a human donor in good health, serving as a control. This rearrangement joins TRBV29-1 to TRBJ1-1, with TRBD1 as a possible D gene (5 bases). Specimen: sorted CD4+, CD8+, or CD8+CD57+ T cells (not recorded which) from PBMCs. The CDR3 region is CSSGGTPNTEAFF. CDR3 DNA: TGCAGCAGTGGGGGGACCCCTAACACTGAAGCTTTCTTT. Full variable domain (missing parts from reference TRBV29-1 and TRBJ1-1): SAVISQKPSRDICQRGTSLTIQCQVDSQVTMMFWYRQQPGQSLTLIATANQGSEATYESGFVIDKFPISRPNLTFSTLTVSNMSPEDSSIYLCSSGGTPNTEAFFGQGTRLTVV.